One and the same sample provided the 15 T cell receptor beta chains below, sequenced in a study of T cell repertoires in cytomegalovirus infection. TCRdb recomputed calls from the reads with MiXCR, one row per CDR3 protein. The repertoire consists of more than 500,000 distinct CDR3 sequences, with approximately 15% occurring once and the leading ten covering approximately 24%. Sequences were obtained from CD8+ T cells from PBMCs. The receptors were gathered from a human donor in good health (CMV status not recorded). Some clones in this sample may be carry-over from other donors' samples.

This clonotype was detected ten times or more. The CDR3 here is CASSLRAGLKDTQYF. CDR3 sequence (DNA): TGTGCCAGCAGCTTACGGGCGGGATTGAAAGATACGCAGTATTTT. V and J are TRBV7-3 and TRBJ2-3; D is possibly TRBD2 (6 bases). The CDR3 covers 15 residues. Looked up from germline, CDR1 is SGHTA and CDR2 is FQGTGA. V was trimmed by 2 bases and J by 5 bases, leaving 14 bases between them.

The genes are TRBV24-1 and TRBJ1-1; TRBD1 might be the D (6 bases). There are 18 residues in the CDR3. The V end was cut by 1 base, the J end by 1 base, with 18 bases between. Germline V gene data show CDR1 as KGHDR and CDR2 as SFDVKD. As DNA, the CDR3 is TGTGCCACCAGTGATTTTCCCACAGGGCGAATCTCGAACACTGAAGCTTTCTTT. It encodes CATSDFPTGRISNTEAFF.

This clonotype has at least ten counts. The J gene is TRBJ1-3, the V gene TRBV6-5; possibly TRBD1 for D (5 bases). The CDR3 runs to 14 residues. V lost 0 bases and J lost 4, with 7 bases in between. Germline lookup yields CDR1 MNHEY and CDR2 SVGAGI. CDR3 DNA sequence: TGTGCCAGCAGTTACTCCGGGGGAGGAAACACCATATATTTT. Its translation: CASSYSGGGNTIYF.

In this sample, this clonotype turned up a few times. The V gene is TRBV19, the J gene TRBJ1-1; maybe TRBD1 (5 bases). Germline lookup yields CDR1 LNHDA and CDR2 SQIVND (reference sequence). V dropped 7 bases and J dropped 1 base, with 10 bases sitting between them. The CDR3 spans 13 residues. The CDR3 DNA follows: TGTGCCAGTAATGACAGAACGAACACTGAAGCTTTCTTT. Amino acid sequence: CASNDRTNTEAFF.

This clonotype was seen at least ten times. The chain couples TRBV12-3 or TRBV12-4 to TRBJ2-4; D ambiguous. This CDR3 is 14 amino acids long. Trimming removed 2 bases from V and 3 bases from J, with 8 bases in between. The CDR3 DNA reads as TGTGCCAGCAGTTTAAAACAGCACAAAAACATTCAGTACTTC. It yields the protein CASSLKQHKNIQYF.

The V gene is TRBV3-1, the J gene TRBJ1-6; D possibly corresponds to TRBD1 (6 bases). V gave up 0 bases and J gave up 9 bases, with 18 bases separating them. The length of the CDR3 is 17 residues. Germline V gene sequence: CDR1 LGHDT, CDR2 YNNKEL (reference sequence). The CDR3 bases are TGTGCCAGCAGCCAAGATTTCTGGACAGTGCCTAGTTCACCCCTCCACTTT. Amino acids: CASSQDFWTVPSSPLHF. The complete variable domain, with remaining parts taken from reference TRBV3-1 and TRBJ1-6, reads DTAVSQTPKYLVTQMGNDKSIKCEQNLGHDTMYWYKQDSKKFLKIMFSYNNKELIINETVPNRFSPKSPDKAHLNLHINSLELGDSAVYFCASSQDFWTVPSSPLHFGNGTRLTVT.

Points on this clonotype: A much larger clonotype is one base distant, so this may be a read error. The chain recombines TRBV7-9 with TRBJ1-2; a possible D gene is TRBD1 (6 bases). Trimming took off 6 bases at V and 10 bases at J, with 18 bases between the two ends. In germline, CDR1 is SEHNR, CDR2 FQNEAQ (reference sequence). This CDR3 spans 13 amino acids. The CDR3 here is CASREGDIGVYTF. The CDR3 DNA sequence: TGTGCCAGCAGGGAGGGGGATATCGGTGTCTACACCTTC.

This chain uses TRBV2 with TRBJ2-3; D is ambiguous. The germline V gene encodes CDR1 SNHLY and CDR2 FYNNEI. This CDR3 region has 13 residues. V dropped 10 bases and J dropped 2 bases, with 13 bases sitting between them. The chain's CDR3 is CATPGRHTDTQYF. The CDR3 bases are TGTGCCACCCCGGGCCGGCACACAGATACGCAGTATTTT.

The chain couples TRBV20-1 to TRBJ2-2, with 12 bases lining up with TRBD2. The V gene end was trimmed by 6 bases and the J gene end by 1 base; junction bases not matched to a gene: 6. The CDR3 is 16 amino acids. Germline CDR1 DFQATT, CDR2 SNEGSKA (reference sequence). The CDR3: CSAPGLAGLNTGELFF. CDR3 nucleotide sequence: TGCAGTGCACCGGGACTAGCGGGCCTGAACACCGGGGAGCTGTTTTTT.

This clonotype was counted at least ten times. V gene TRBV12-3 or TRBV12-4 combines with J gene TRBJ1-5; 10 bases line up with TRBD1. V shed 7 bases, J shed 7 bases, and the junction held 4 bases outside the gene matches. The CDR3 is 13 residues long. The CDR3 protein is CASIEDRGQPQHF. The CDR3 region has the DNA TGTGCCAGCATTGAGGACAGGGGGCAGCCCCAGCATTTT.

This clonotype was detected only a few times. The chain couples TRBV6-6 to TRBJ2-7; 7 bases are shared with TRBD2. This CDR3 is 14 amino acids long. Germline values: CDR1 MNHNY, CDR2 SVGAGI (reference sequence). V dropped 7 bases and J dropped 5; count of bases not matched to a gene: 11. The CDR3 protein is CASTLLGTTHEQYF. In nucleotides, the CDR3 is TGTGCCAGCACTCTCCTCGGGACTACCCACGAGCAGTACTTC.

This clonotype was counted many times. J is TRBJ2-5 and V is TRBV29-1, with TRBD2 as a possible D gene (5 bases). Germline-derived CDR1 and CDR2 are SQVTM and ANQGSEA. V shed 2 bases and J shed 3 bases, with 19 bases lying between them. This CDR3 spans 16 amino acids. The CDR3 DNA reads TGCAGCGTTGAACTCCCGACCGGGGTCAAGGAAGAGACCCAGTACTTC. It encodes CSVELPTGVKEETQYF.

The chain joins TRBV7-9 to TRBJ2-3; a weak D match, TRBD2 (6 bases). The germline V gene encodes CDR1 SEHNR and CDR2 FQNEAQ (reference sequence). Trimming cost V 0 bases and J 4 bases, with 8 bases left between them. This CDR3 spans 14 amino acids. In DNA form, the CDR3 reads TGTGCCAGCAGCTTAGCGCCGGGGGCAGATACGCAGTATTTT. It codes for CASSLAPGADTQYF.

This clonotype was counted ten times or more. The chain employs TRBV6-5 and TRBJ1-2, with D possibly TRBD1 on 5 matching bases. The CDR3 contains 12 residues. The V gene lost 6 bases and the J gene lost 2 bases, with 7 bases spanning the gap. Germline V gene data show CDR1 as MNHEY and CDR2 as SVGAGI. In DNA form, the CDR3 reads TGTGCCAGCAGGGGACGGAACTATGGCTACACCTTC. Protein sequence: CASRGRNYGYTF.

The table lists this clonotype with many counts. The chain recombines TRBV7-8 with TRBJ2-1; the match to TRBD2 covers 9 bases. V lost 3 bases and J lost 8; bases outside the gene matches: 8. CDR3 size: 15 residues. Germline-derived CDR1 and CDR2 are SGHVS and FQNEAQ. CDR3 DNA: TGTGCCAGCAGCTTCAGGCGGGGGGGGAGCTATGAGCAGTTCTTC. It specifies CASSFRRGGSYEQFF.